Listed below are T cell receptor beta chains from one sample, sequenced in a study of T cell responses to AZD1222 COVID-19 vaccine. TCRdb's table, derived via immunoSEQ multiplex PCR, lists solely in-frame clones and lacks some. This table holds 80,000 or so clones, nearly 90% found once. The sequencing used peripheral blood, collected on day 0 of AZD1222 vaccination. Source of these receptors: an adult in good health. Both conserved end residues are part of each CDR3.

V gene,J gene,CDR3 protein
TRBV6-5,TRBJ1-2,CASMPLVDSYGYTF
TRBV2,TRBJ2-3,CASSPAGTRVPDTQYF
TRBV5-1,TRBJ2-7,CASSLGQGNYEQYF
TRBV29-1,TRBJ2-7,CSVRQGGNEQYF
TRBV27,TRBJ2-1,CASSLQGGAYNEQFF
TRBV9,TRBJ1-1,CASSVDLGANTEAFF
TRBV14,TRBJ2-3,CASSTTGPDTQYF
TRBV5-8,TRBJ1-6,CASSYDRNSPLHF
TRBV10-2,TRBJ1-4,CASSESGGANEKLFF
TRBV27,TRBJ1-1,CASSDRVGNTEAFF
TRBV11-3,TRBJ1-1,CASSPTPGQPIF
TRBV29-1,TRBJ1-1,CSVQGGTGVLIGAFF
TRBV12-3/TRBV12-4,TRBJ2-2,CASSFFRTGELFF
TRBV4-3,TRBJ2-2,CASSQGYLWGNTGELFF
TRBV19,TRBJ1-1,CASSIGGRQTATEAFF
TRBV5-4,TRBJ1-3,CASSLAGSGNTIYF
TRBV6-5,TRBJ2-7,CASSSAGYEQYF
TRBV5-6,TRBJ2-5,CASSLVGSGETQYF
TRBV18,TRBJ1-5,CASSPSPGTGINQPQHF
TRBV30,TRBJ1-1,CAWTFGSGTEAFF
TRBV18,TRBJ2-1,CASSPTSGSTYEQFF
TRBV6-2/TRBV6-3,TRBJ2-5,CASSYGGNDQETQYF
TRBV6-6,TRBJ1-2,CASSDPGSNYGYTF
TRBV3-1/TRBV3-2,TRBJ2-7,CASSHQREQYF
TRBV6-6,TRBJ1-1,CASTGEQVTEAFF
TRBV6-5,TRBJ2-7,CASSYGRQGHEQYF
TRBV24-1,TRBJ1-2,CATSDPTPPGYTF
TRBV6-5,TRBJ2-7,CASTISGGYEQYF
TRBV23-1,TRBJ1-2,CASSGQANDYGYTF
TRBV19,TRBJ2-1,CASSRRASGSSYNEQFF
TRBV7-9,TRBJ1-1,CASSLGLSEGEAFF
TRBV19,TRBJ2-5,CASALGFQETQYF
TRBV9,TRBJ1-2,CASSVVTDTNYGYTF
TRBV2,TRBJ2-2,CASSDSAGRNTGELFF
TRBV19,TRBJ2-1,CASSPLVGSNEQFF